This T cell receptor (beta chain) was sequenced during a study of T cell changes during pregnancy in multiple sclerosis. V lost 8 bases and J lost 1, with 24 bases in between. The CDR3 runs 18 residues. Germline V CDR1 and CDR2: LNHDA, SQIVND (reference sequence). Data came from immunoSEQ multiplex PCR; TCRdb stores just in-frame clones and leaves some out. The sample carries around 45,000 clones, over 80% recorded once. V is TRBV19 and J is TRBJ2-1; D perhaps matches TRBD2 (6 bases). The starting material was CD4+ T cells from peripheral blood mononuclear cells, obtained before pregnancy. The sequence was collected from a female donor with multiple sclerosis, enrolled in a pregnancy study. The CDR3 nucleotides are TGTGCCAGTGGGCGCGGGACCATCGGGCCAGAGTCCTACAATGAGCAGTTCTTC. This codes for CASGRGTIGPESYNEQFF.